This T cell receptor beta chain was captured by sequencing in a study of glioma-infiltrating T cells. Notes on the study in general: Very few CDR3 sequences were shared between tissue and blood. Gliomas, especially low-grade, showed above-expected tissue-blood divergence; non-neoplastic patients showed below.

Of note for this clonotype: Its specificity is unknown.

The V end lost 7 bases, the J end lost 8 bases, and 18 bases lay between the germline ends. CDR1 and CDR2 from the germline V gene are SQVTM and ANQGSEA. The CDR3 covers 13 residues. TCR alpha and beta CDR3 regions were amplified from RNA using iRepertoire nested multiplex PCR. For one-step reverse transcription and amplification, 100-400 ng of tissue mRNA or PBMC total RNA was used. Each CDR3 protein gets one entry after TCRdb re-called the multiplex PCR reads with MiXCR. This sample has 100,000 to 150,000 distinct CDR3 sequences, with roughly 24% found just once. The sequence was obtained from a human donor with low-grade glioma or glioblastoma, undergoing nonglioma brain surgery, or in good health (not recorded which). Sequencing was carried out using glioma tissue, nonneoplastic brain tissue, or PBMCs (not recorded which). J is TRBJ1-3 and V is TRBV29-1; D possibly corresponds to TRBD1 (6 bases). The DNA for the CDR3 is TGCAGCGCTGTGGACAGAGGTTGGGACACCATATATTTT. It is translated as CSAVDRGWDTIYF.